The T cell receptor beta chain under discussion was sequenced for a study of regulatory T cells in long-lasting Graves disease. Assembly of TCR beta libraries relied on iRepertoire HTBI primers together with Arm-PCR of CDR3 regions. In TCRdb, the multiplex PCR reads were re-called with MiXCR into one record per CDR3 protein. The repertoire consists of roughly 510,000 distinct CDR3 sequences, with around 15% occurring once and the leading ten covering about 12%. The V and J ends lost 5 bases and 2 bases respectively, with 13 bases between them. The V gene's germline CDR1 is SGHTA and CDR2 FQGNSA. The length of the CDR3 is 14 residues. This clonotype has a count of ten or more. Time point noted: newly diagnosed GD, antithyroid drugs for less than 3 months. Extracted PBMC RNA gave rise to the TCR library. The same sample was also studied in work on T cells in Graves' hyperthyroidism and ophthalmopathy.

V usage is TRBV7-2 and J usage is TRBJ2-7; a weak D match, TRBD2 (6 bases). The material sequenced was peripheral blood mononuclear cells (PBMCs), taken at new diagnosis, from a patient treated with antithyroid drugs. The receptor comes from a man aged 18 to 30 with Graves disease. As DNA, the CDR3 is TGTGCCAGCAGCACCTCTCGCGGGGCCTACGAGCAGTACTTC. Its protein is CASSTSRGAYEQYF.